This T cell receptor (beta chain) is from a study of blood T cell repertoires in COVID-19. Study-level background: Both acute and convalescent COVID-19 samples were obtained from the United States, Italy and Spain. Sample material is recorded as cDNA or gDNA derived from T cells, B-cell-depleted T cells, or PBMCs.

The V and J ends lost 0 bases and 2 bases respectively, with 11 bases between them. Germline V CDR1 and CDR2: LGHDT, YNNKEL (reference sequence). This CDR3 is built from 16 residues. Data came from immunoSEQ multiplex PCR; TCRdb stores just in-frame clones and leaves some out. The data hold about 120,000 clones, with roughly nine tenths observed a single time. Sequences were obtained from peripheral blood. This TCR came from a human donor in a cohort sampled during active COVID-19. The V call is TRBV3-1 (or the pseudogene TRBV3-2), the J call TRBJ2-4; weak D call: TRBD2 (6 bases). CDR3: CASSQDAAGPKNIQYF. CDR3 in DNA: TGTGCCAGCAGCCAAGATGCGGCGGGACCCAAAAACATTCAGTACTTC.